This T cell receptor (beta chain) is drawn from a study of T cells in Graves' hyperthyroidism and ophthalmopathy. This CDR3 has 14 residues. Germline assignment: CDR1 LNHDA and CDR2 SQIVND (reference sequence). V lost 7 bases and J lost 4, with 16 bases in between. Researchers amplified the TCR beta CDR3 regions from RNA transcripts. HTBI primers were the set used in a first-round RT-PCR of the TCR CDR3. Each CDR3 protein gets one entry after TCRdb re-called the multiplex PCR reads with MiXCR. The sample consists of around 520,000 distinct CDR3 sequences, around 22% of them appearing once. The count of this clonotype is one.

The V gene is TRBV19, the J gene TRBJ1-2; tentative D call: TRBD1 (5 bases). The source material was blood. The clonotype originates from a woman in her 30s with Graves' ophthalmopathy. CDR3 residues: CASTPRGTLYGYTF. CDR3 bases: TGTGCCAGTACCCCTCGGGGGACCCTCTATGGCTACACCTTC.